Below are 19 T cell receptor beta chains sequenced from a single sample in a study of breast tumors, draining lymph nodes, adjacent tissues. MiXCR, run by TCRdb on the multiplex PCR reads, gives a single entry per CDR3 protein. The repertoire holds approximately 11,000 distinct CDR3 sequences, with about 36% as singletons. Sequenced: breast tumor tissue. Source of these receptors: a female donor with breast cancer. Some clones in this sample may be carry-over from other donors' samples.

The chain couples TRBV20-1 to TRBJ2-7; no clear D. There are 12 residues in the CDR3. CDR1 is DFQATT, CDR2 SNEGSKA, per germline (reference sequence). V was pared by 3 bases and J by 2 bases, with 8 bases between. The CDR3 nucleotides are TGCAGTGCTAGCCATGGAACCTACGAGCAGTACTTC. Translated, it gives CSASHGTYEQYF.

This clonotype was seen just once. The chain employs TRBV6-5 and TRBJ1-1; the D is unclear. Per the germline V gene, CDR1 is MNHEY and CDR2 is SVGAGI. V was shortened by 2 bases and J by 3 bases, with 7 bases between the two germline ends. CDR3 length equals 13 residues. In DNA, the CDR3 is TGTGCCAGCAGTTACCAGCGGGACACTGAAGCTTTCTTT. It codes for CASSYQRDTEAFF.

V is TRBV24-1 and J is TRBJ2-5; TRBD2 agrees at 15 bases. This CDR3 spans 17 amino acids. The trim removed 5 bases at V and 4 bases at J, leaving 7 bases unmatched. CDR1 is KGHDR and CDR2 is SFDVKD in the germline V gene. DNA of the CDR3: TGTGCCACCAGTGGCCAGGGACTAGCGGGAGGCCGAGAGACCCAGTACTTC. Protein sequence: CATSGQGLAGGRETQYF.

The rearrangement uses TRBV4-2 and TRBJ2-3; D is unclear. V was trimmed by 0 bases and J by 1 base, leaving 11 bases between them. This CDR3 is built from 16 residues. Germline V CDR1 and CDR2: LGHNA, YNFKEQ. CDR3 region: CASSQEAPPRTDTQYF. The CDR3, as DNA: TGTGCCAGCAGCCAAGAGGCGCCCCCGCGCACAGATACGCAGTATTTT.

The V gene is TRBV6-5, the J gene TRBJ2-7; possible D gene TRBD2, 5 bases. This CDR3 contains 15 residues. With 4 bases removed from V and 0 bases from J, the gap between germline ends came to 13 bases. Per the germline V gene, CDR1 is MNHEY and CDR2 is SVGAGI. CDR3 in DNA: TGTGCCAGCAGTTCCGAACTAGGCAGCTCCTACGAGCAGTACTTC. Protein: CASSSELGSSYEQYF.

A remark on this clonotype: An end of the junction differs from the germline gene, which may be a read error. The genes are TRBV5-1 and TRBJ2-2, with D possibly matching TRBD2 (6 bases). CDR1 SGHRS and CDR2 YFSETQ come from the germline V gene. This CDR3 comprises 15 residues. CDR3 nucleotide sequence: TGCGCCAGCAGTTTCCGTGCGGAGGCGGGCGGGGAGCTGCTTTTT. It yields the protein CASSFRAEAGGELLF.

This chain connects TRBV24-1 to TRBJ2-1, with 7 bases that match TRBD1. The ends lost 5 bases at V and 0 bases at J; junction bases unmatched: 3. The CDR3 is 15 residues long. Germline-derived CDR1 and CDR2 are KGHDR and SFDVKD. This chain's CDR3 is CATSANRGSYNEQFF. In DNA form, the CDR3 reads TGTGCCACCAGTGCAAACAGGGGCTCCTACAATGAGCAGTTCTTC.

This clonotype ranks as medium-sized. This chain links TRBV7-2 with TRBJ1-6; 7 bases agree with TRBD1. The CDR3 totals 15 residues. CDR1 is SGHTA, CDR2 FQGNSA, per germline. Unmatched junction bases numbered 4, after V lost 2 bases and J lost 6 bases. The CDR3, as DNA: TGTGCCAGCAGCTTAAGGACAGGCTCTAATTCACCCCTCCACTTT. Its protein product is CASSLRTGSNSPLHF.

This clonotype has ten or more counts. The chain links TRBV6-1 to TRBJ1-2; tentatively, D is TRBD1 (5 bases). The CDR3 sequence is 15 residues long. Germline CDR1 is MNHNS and CDR2 is SASEGT. V shed 2 bases and J shed 0 bases, with 10 bases lying between them. The CDR3 DNA sequence: TGTGCCAGCAGTGAAAGAGCCAGGGCTAACTATGGCTACACCTTC. This translates into CASSERARANYGYTF.

The chain carries TRBV7-8 and TRBJ2-2, with 8 bases identical to TRBD2. This CDR3 is 16 amino acids long. V lost 5 bases, J lost 5 bases, and 10 bases stayed unmatched. Germline V gene data show CDR1 as SGHVS and CDR2 as FQNEAQ. The CDR3 here is CASSPSGGGVTGELFF. CDR3 bases: TGTGCCAGCAGCCCGAGCGGGGGTGGAGTGACCGGGGAGCTGTTTTTT.

This clonotype was recorded a few times. This rearrangement joins TRBV29-1 to TRBJ1-2; 9 bases fit TRBD1. The CDR3 is made up of 12 amino acids. Germline V gene sequence: CDR1 SQVTM, CDR2 ANQGSEA. Germline trimming cut 4 bases from V and 8 bases from J; bases unmatched to any gene: 5. The CDR3 sequence is CSVVGQGRGYTF. The CDR3 nucleotides read TGCAGCGTTGTCGGACAGGGGCGAGGCTACACCTTC.

This clonotype appeared many times. V and J are TRBV7-2 and TRBJ2-5; 9 bases map to TRBD2. From germline, CDR1 is SGHTA and CDR2 FQGNSA. The CDR3 spans 14 residues. Trimming took 5 bases from V and 5 from J; bases not matched to a gene: 6. CDR3 sequence (DNA): TGTGCCAGCAGCCCGGGACTAGCCTGGGAGACCCAGTACTTC. This encodes CASSPGLAWETQYF.

This clonotype was seen at least ten times. The rearrangement links TRBV7-6 to TRBJ2-3; 11 nucleotides agree with TRBD2. This CDR3 contains 16 residues. With 6 bases clipped from V and 5 bases from J, the junction kept 10 bases outside the gene matches. The germline V gene has CDR1 SGHVS and CDR2 FNYEAQ. CDR3 nucleotide sequence: TGTGCCAGCAGTTTACTAGCGGGGGCGGGTGGAGATACGCAGTATTTT. Residues: CASSLLAGAGGDTQYF.

This clonotype is deemed medium-sized. The gene calls are TRBV6-6 and TRBJ2-7, with TRBD2 matching 7 bases. Trimming took 1 base from V and 5 from J; bases not matched to a gene: 5. CDR3 length: 14 amino acids. The germline CDR1 and CDR2 sequences are MNHNY and SVGAGI (reference sequence). The CDR3 is CASSYLREKDEQYF. Here the CDR3 DNA reads TGTGCCAGCAGTTACTTGCGGGAGAAGGACGAGCAGTACTTC.

This clonotype was seen many times. The gene calls are TRBV20-1 and TRBJ2-7, with 11 bases that match TRBD1. This CDR3 has 14 amino acids. V lost 7 bases, J lost 3 bases, and 8 bases stayed unmatched. Germline CDR1 reads DFQATT; CDR2 reads SNEGSKA (reference sequence). The CDR3 loop is CSGTGQGADYEQYF. CDR3 in DNA: TGCAGTGGTACCGGACAGGGGGCGGACTACGAGCAGTACTTC.

This clonotype has more than one count but fewer than ten. A read error is possible here, since a much larger clone lies one base away. V is TRBV5-1 and J is TRBJ2-2; 15 bases line up with TRBD2. Germline CDR1 is SGHRS and CDR2 is YFSETQ. The CDR3 is 17 residues long. The CDR3 here is CAGSSGLAGGLSGELFF. The CDR3 DNA reads as TGCGCCGGCAGCTCCGGACTAGCGGGGGGGTTATCCGGGGAGCTGTTTTTT.

This clonotype was counted ten times or more. The V gene is TRBV27, the J gene TRBJ1-5; D is undetermined. Germline assignment: CDR1 MNHEY and CDR2 SMNVEV (reference sequence). V lost 7 bases, J lost 0 bases, and 13 bases lay in between. CDR3 size: 15 residues. The CDR3 DNA reads TGTGCCAGCATGCGGAGTCCTAATAGCAATCAGCCCCAGCATTTT. Its translation: CASMRSPNSNQPQHF.

A note on this clonotype: The junction and the germline gene differ at one end; a read error may be behind it. The gene calls are TRBV7-2 and TRBJ2-1, with D perhaps TRBD1 or TRBD2 (5 bases each). Germline CDR1 is SGHTA and CDR2 is FQGNSA. The CDR3 has 13 residues. CDR3 protein: CASSPGTLGGQLF. The CDR3 coding sequence is TGTGCCAGCAGCCCCGGGACCCTGGGTGGGCAGCTCTTC.

Turning to this clonotype: A clone one base away is much larger, so this may be a read error. The V and J genes are TRBV2 and TRBJ2-5; a weak D match, TRBD2 (6 bases). The CDR3 spans 13 residues. Trimming shortened V by 5 bases and J by 9 bases, and 16 bases separated the two germline ends. CDR1 is SNHLY, CDR2 FYNNEI, per germline. CDR3 bases: TGTGCCAGCAGTCGGGAGATTGGGGAGGCCCAGTACTTC. Its translation: CASSREIGEAQYF. Full variable domain (remainder filled in from reference TRBV2 and TRBJ2-5): EPEVTQTPSHQVTQMGQEVILRCVPISNHLYFYWYRQILGQKVEFLVSFYNNEISEKSEIFDDQFSVERPDGSNFTLKIRSTKLEDSAMYFCASSREIGEAQYFGPGTRLLVL.